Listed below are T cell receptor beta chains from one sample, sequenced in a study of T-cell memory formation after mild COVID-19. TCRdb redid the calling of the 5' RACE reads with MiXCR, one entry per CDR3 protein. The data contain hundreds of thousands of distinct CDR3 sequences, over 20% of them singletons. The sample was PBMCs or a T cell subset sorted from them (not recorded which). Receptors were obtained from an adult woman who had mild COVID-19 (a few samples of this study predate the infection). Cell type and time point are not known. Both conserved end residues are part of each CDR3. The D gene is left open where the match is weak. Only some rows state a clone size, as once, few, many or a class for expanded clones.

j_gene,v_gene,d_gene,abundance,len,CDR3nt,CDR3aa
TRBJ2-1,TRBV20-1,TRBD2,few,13,TGCAGTGCTAGAAGCGGGAGGGCCAATGAGCAGTTCTTC,CSARSGRANEQFF
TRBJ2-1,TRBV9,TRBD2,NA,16,TGTGCCAGCAGCACCCGACTAGCGGGAGTTAAGAATGAGCAGTTCTTC,CASSTRLAGVKNEQFF
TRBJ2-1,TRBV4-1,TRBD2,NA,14,TGCGCCAGCAGCCATGGCAGCGGGGTGTATGAGCAGTTCTTC,CASSHGSGVYEQFF
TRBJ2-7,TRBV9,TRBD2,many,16,TGTGCCAGCAGCGTCGGACTAGCGGGGGGGCATAACGAGCAGTACTTC,CASSVGLAGGHNEQYF
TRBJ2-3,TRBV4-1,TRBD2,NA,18,TGCGCCAGCAGCCAAGATGGGGGAGGTAGCGGGGTCCCAGATACGCAGTATTTT,CASSQDGGGSGVPDTQYF
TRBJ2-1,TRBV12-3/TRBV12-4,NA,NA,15,TGTGCCAGCAGTTTTTCGGCGGTAGCCTACAATGAGCAGTTCTTC,CASSFSAVAYNEQFF
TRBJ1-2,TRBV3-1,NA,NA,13,TGTGCCAGCAGCCAAGAGAGCAACTATGGCTACACCTTC,CASSQESNYGYTF
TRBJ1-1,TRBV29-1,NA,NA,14,TGCAGCGTGAGAACCAGGGCCCCCAACACTGAAGCTTTCTTT,CSVRTRAPNTEAFF
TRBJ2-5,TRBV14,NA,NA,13,TGTGCCAGCAGCCAAGAAGTGGAAGAGACCCAGTACTTC,CASSQEVEETQYF
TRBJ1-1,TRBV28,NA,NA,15,TGTGCCAGCAGTCCCCCGGGCGGTCTGAACACTGAAGCTTTCTTT,CASSPPGGLNTEAFF
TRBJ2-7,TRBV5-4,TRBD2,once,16,TGTGCCAGCAGCACCGGGACTAGCGGGAGGGCTTACGAGCAGTACTTC,CASSTGTSGRAYEQYF
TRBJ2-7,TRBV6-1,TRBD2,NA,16,TGTGCCAGCACGGGGGGGGAGCCCCGGAGCTACTACGAGCAGTACTTC,CASTGGEPRSYYEQYF
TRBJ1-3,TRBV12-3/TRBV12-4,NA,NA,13,TGTGCCAGCAGTGAAAACTCTGGAAACACCATATATTTT,CASSENSGNTIYF
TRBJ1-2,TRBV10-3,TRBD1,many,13,TGTGCCATCAGCGGCCTGACAGGGCATGGCTACACCTTC,CAISGLTGHGYTF
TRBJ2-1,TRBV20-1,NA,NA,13,TGCAGTGCTAGCCAGACTAGTCTCAATGAGCAGTTCTTC,CSASQTSLNEQFF
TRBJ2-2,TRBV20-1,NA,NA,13,TGCAGTGCTAGCCACCTAGCGACCGGGGAGCTGTTTTTT,CSASHLATGELFF
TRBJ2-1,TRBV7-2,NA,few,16,TGTGCCAGCAGCTCCTCCGCGGGCACCGTGTCGTATGAGCAGTTCTTC,CASSSSAGTVSYEQFF
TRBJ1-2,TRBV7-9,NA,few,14,TGTGCCAGCAGCGATCGCGGGGCTGGCGATGGCTACACCTTC,CASSDRGAGDGYTF
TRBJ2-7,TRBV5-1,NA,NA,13,TGCGCCAGCAGCTTGGAGGGCAGTCTGGAGCAGTACTTC,CASSLEGSLEQYF
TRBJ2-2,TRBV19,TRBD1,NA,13,TGTGCCAGTCGGGGGACAGGGACCGGGGAGCTGTTTTTT,CASRGTGTGELFF
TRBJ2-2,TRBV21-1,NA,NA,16,TGTGCCAGCAGCAACCCGGGACAGGCCTTGGCCGGGGAGCTGTTTTTT,CASSNPGQALAGELFF
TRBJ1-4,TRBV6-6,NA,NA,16,TGTGCCAGCAGTTACTCGGGGGGAGTAACTAATGAAAAACTGTTTTTT,CASSYSGGVTNEKLFF
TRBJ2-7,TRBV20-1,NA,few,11,TGCAGTGCTGTAGGGGGGTACGAGCAGTACTTC,CSAVGGYEQYF
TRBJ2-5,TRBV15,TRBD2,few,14,TGTGCCACCAGCCTAATGACTAGCGGGGAGACCCAGTACTTC,CATSLMTSGETQYF
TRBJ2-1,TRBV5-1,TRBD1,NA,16,TGCGCCAGCAGCGGTTACGGGACAGCGACTCCCAATGAGCAGTTCTTC,CASSGYGTATPNEQFF
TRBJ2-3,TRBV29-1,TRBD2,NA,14,TGCAGCGTTGAAGATGGGGGGGGACCAGATACGCAGTATTTT,CSVEDGGGPDTQYF